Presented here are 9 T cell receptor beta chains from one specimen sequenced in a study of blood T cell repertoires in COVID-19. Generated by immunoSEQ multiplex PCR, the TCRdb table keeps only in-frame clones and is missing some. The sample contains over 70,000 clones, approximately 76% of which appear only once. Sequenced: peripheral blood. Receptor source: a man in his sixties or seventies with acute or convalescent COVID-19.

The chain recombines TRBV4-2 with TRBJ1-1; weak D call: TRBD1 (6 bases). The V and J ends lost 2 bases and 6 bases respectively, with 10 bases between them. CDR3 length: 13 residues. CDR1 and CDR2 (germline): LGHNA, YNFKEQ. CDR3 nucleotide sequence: TGTGCCAGCAGCCAACCCGACAGGTCTGAAGCTTTCTTT. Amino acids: CASSQPDRSEAFF.

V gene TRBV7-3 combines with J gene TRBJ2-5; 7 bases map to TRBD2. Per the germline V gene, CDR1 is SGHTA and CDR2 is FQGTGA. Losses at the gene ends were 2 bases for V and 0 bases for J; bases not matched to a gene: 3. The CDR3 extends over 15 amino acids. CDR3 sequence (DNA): TGTGCCAGCAGCTTACGGGGGGACTACCAAGAGACCCAGTACTTC. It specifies CASSLRGDYQETQYF.

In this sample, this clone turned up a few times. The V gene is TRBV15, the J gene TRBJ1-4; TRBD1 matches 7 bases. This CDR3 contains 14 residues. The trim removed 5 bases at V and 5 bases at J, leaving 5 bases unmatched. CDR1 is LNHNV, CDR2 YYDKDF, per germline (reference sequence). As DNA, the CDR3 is TGTGCCACCAGCCCCGGGACAGCGAATGAAAAACTGTTTTTT. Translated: CATSPGTANEKLFF.

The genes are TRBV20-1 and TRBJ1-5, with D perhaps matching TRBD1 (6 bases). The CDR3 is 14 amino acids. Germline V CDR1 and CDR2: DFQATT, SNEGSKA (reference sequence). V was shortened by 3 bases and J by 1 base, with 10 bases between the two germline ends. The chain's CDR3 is CSASSGESNQPQHF. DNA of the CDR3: TGCAGTGCTAGTTCAGGGGAGAGCAATCAGCCCCAGCATTTT.

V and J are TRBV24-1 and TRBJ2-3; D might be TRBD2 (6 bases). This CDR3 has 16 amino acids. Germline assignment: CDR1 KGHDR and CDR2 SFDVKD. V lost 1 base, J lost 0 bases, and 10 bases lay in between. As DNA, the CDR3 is TGTGCCACCAGTGATTTTGCGGGGCCTAGCACAGATACGCAGTATTTT. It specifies CATSDFAGPSTDTQYF.

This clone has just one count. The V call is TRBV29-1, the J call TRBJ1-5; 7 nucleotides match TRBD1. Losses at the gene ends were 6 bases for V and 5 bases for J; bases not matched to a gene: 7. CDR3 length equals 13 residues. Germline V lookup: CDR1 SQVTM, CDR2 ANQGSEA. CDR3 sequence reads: CSVREGGYQPQHF. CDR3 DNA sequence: TGCAGCGTCCGGGAAGGGGGCTATCAGCCCCAGCATTTT.

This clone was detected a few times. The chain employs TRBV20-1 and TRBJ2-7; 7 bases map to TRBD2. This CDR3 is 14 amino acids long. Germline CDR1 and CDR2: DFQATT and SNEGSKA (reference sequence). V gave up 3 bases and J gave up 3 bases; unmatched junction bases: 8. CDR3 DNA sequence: TGCAGTGCTAGTAAGGCGGGAGTTAGCTACGAGCAGTACTTC. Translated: CSASKAGVSYEQYF.

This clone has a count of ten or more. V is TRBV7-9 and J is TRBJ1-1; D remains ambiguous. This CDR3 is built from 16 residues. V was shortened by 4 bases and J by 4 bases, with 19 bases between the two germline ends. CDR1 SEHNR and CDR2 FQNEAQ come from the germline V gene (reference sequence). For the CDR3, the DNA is TGTGCCAGCAGCTCCCTTCGGAGCGGGTTAGGCACTGAAGCTTTCTTT. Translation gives CASSSLRSGLGTEAFF.

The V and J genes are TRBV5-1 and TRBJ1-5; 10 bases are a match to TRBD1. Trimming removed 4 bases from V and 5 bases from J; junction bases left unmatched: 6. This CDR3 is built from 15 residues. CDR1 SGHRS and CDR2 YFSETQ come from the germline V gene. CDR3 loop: CASSPWTGGDQPQHF. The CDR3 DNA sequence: TGCGCCAGCAGCCCCTGGACAGGGGGTGATCAGCCCCAGCATTTT.